This TCR beta chain came from a study of OX40 agonist ivuxolimab in advanced cancers. About the study as a whole: The costimulatory receptor OX40 (CD134) was targeted by ivuxolimab, a fully human IgG2 agonistic monoclonal antibody. Partial responses occurred in three dose-escalation patients, of whom one had hepatocellular carcinoma and two had cutaneous melanoma. Intravenous ivuxolimab was administered to patients every 2 weeks at six dose levels: 0.01, 0.1, 0.3, 1.5, 3 and 10 mg/kg. Peripheral TCRbeta sequencing was intended to test whether TCR sequence diversity was altered and clonal T-cell expansion was caused by ivuxolimab. The paper reports the monotherapy dose-escalation portion (N of about 47 patients) of the phase I ivuxolimab trial. Among the roughly 52 dose-escalation patients, some 20 had hepatocellular carcinoma, roughly 15 melanoma, 9 renal cell carcinoma and 9 head and neck cancer. A male proportion of approximately 83% and a mean age of about 60 years, ranging from 23 to 79, were recorded for the dose-escalation cohort. Prior anti-PD-1, anti-PD-L1 or anti-CTLA-4 therapy was permitted, and 30% to 45% of dose-escalation patients had received checkpoint inhibitors.

With respect to this clone: What antigen it recognizes has not been identified. No per-base quality is available; no much larger clone lies one base away.

V lost 0 bases and J lost 9 bases; the stretch between them is 9 bases long. From its cysteine to its phenylalanine, the CDR3 spans 12 amino acids. The sequence is cut down to CDR3 DNA, 36 bases in frame from base 1. As encoded in the germline V gene, CDR1 is SGHDT while CDR2 is YYEEEE. The trial excluded patients who had a history of autoimmune disease or who were on systemic immunosuppression. Peripheral blood for TCR sequencing was drawn from every dose cohort at baseline, at cycle 4 day 1 and at cycle 7 day 1. The samples were taken from a phase I, first-in-human, multicenter, open-label dose-escalation trial of ivuxolimab. Adults with locally advanced or metastatic head and neck squamous cell, hepatocellular, melanoma or renal cell carcinoma were enrolled in the trial. Before TCR sequencing, CD4+ and CD8+ T cells were separately sorted from peripheral blood. To sequence the TCRbeta CDR3 region, genomic DNA was isolated from the sorted cells. The immunoSEQ Assay was used to sequence the TCRbeta CDR3 regions. Imported from immuneACCESS, the table was reduced by TCRdb to in-frame sequences with V and J called. These copies leave out some clones; in studies compared against another copy, an unresolved V gene accounts for under half, and the cause of the remainder is not known. A total of about 81,000 clones appear in this sample, approximately 85% of them only once. The ten most abundant clones make up 0.2% to 0.25% of the sample.

The paper as a whole reports these results and caveats: At doses of 0.1 to 3.0 mg/kg, clonal expansion of both CD4+ and CD8+ T cells in blood was seen between baseline and week 6. Low levels of normalized T-cell clonal expansion were also seen in some patients who did not respond. The antigen specificity of the clonally expanded peripheral T cells was not determined. In the 0.1-3.0 mg/kg groups, partial responders had among the lowest normalized peripheral clonal expansion, particularly in CD8+ T cells. After ivuxolimab, expanded clones were on average more numerous among CD8+ T cells than among CD4+ T cells.

The sequence came from an adult with an advanced solid tumor such as melanoma, head and neck, liver or kidney cancer. Here the chain combines TRBV5-6 and TRBJ1-2; the D gene remains uncertain. The sequencing here drew on CD4+ or CD8+ T cells sorted from blood, taken in a trial of the OX40 agonist ivuxolimab. This receptor carries the CDR3 CASSLASWSYTF. The DNA is as follows: TGTGCCAGCAGCTTGGCCTCTTGGAGCTACACCTTC.